These T cell receptor beta chains were read from a single sample in a study of T-cell memory formation after mild COVID-19. TCRdb recomputed calls from the 5' RACE reads with MiXCR, one row per CDR3 protein. The top ten hold approximately 8.4% of the sample, which has under 600,000 distinct CDR3 sequences, about 20% seen once. Sequenced input: PBMCs or a T cell subset sorted from them (not recorded which). Receptors were obtained from an adult woman who had mild COVID-19 (a few samples of this study predate the infection). Cell type and time point are not known. The CDR3 runs from the conserved cysteine through the conserved F or W. Fields, in order: CDR3 protein, V gene, J gene.

CDR3 protein: CASSQDSAGRNYGYTF
V gene: TRBV14
J gene: TRBJ1-2

CDR3 protein: CSVVGGNSYEQYF
V gene: TRBV29-1
J gene: TRBJ2-7

CDR3 protein: CASKTGSTTDTQYF
V gene: TRBV7-2
J gene: TRBJ2-3

CDR3 protein: CASRPSGGASDTQYF
V gene: TRBV5-1
J gene: TRBJ2-3

CDR3 protein: CATSWTSGSGADTQYF
V gene: TRBV24-1
J gene: TRBJ2-3

CDR3 protein: CASSQEEGALTEAFF
V gene: TRBV14
J gene: TRBJ1-1

CDR3 protein: CASSLSLTGELFF
V gene: TRBV27
J gene: TRBJ2-2

CDR3 protein: CASSRPDLSGANVLTF
V gene: TRBV7-6
J gene: TRBJ2-6

CDR3 protein: CASSLAKISGLAGVEDEQFF
V gene: TRBV7-6
J gene: TRBJ2-1

CDR3 protein: CASSLFVRAGQGAGGAFF
V gene: TRBV7-9
J gene: TRBJ1-1

CDR3 protein: CASSRGAGDRGPQPQHF
V gene: TRBV3-1
J gene: TRBJ1-5

CDR3 protein: CASSSLKTGDSNQPQHF
V gene: TRBV18
J gene: TRBJ1-5

CDR3 protein: CASSDGAGGNEQFF
V gene: TRBV6-4
J gene: TRBJ2-1

CDR3 protein: CASSAGGTEAFF
V gene: TRBV9
J gene: TRBJ1-1

CDR3 protein: CASSPTQAAVYEQYF
V gene: TRBV3-1
J gene: TRBJ2-7

CDR3 protein: CSAKIIPGLAGGTEETQYF
V gene: TRBV20-1
J gene: TRBJ2-5

CDR3 protein: CATSDWAYNEQFF
V gene: TRBV24-1
J gene: TRBJ2-1

CDR3 protein: CASSLGDSHNTEAFF
V gene: TRBV5-1
J gene: TRBJ1-1

CDR3 protein: CASSSSLRGRDTQYF
V gene: TRBV2
J gene: TRBJ2-3

CDR3 protein: CASSTGQGTEQYF
V gene: TRBV7-3
J gene: TRBJ2-7

CDR3 protein: CASSAGTSGNNEQFF
V gene: TRBV4-2
J gene: TRBJ2-1

CDR3 protein: CASSLPGLALGTDTQYF
V gene: TRBV5-1
J gene: TRBJ2-3

CDR3 protein: CASSPSAGGSDEQYF
V gene: TRBV6-5
J gene: TRBJ2-7

CDR3 protein: CASSSLPLALSSYNEQFF
V gene: TRBV7-6
J gene: TRBJ2-1

CDR3 protein: CASSFNNLLAGRSGELFF
V gene: TRBV12-3/TRBV12-4
J gene: TRBJ2-2

CDR3 protein: CASSVVAGGTTGELFF
V gene: TRBV9
J gene: TRBJ2-2

CDR3 protein: CASSPGGTPFKQYF
V gene: TRBV7-2
J gene: TRBJ2-7

CDR3 protein: CAWSVGGYGYTF
V gene: TRBV30
J gene: TRBJ1-2

CDR3 protein: CASSSEQRGFTDTQYF
V gene: TRBV5-1
J gene: TRBJ2-3

CDR3 protein: CASSQEGQWGWTQYF
V gene: TRBV14
J gene: TRBJ2-5

CDR3 protein: CAWKFLTGDGDSPLHF
V gene: TRBV30
J gene: TRBJ1-6

CDR3 protein: CASSQDARRSGANVLTF
V gene: TRBV3-2
J gene: TRBJ2-6

CDR3 protein: CASSLSRLAANQETQYF
V gene: TRBV5-1
J gene: TRBJ2-5

CDR3 protein: CSENRGPNTEAFF
V gene: TRBV29-1
J gene: TRBJ1-1

CDR3 protein: CASRLATSGGIAPYNEQFF
V gene: TRBV12-2
J gene: TRBJ2-1

CDR3 protein: CATSDFLGLADPKASYEQYF
V gene: TRBV24-1
J gene: TRBJ2-7

CDR3 protein: CASRTSGGGNYGYTF
V gene: TRBV12-3/TRBV12-4
J gene: TRBJ1-2

CDR3 protein: CASSDRQRKFF
V gene: TRBV2
J gene: TRBJ2-1

CDR3 protein: CASSYSSAAGGPGELFF
V gene: TRBV6-2/TRBV6-3
J gene: TRBJ2-2

CDR3 protein: CASSLTGYTGELFF
V gene: TRBV7-6
J gene: TRBJ2-2

CDR3 protein: CSALAIAGDGGGTDTQYF
V gene: TRBV20-1
J gene: TRBJ2-3

CDR3 protein: CASRDNNYGYTF
V gene: TRBV5-1
J gene: TRBJ1-2

CDR3 protein: CASSLVGGTGDEQFF
V gene: TRBV7-3
J gene: TRBJ2-1

CDR3 protein: CASSSAGTANGYTF
V gene: TRBV21-1
J gene: TRBJ1-2

CDR3 protein: CSVEGQGSDGYTF
V gene: TRBV29-1
J gene: TRBJ1-2

CDR3 protein: CSVEGQVPHEQYF
V gene: TRBV29-1
J gene: TRBJ2-7

CDR3 protein: CATLRGDYGYTF
V gene: TRBV10-3
J gene: TRBJ1-2

CDR3 protein: CASSQGAGEETQYF
V gene: TRBV5-1
J gene: TRBJ2-5

CDR3 protein: CASSFWGGFDNEQFF
V gene: TRBV5-5
J gene: TRBJ2-1

CDR3 protein: CATSALGAGGTDTQYF
V gene: TRBV15
J gene: TRBJ2-3

CDR3 protein: CSVEDLTEGYTF
V gene: TRBV29-1
J gene: TRBJ1-2

CDR3 protein: CASSLATTPRETQYF
V gene: TRBV7-9
J gene: TRBJ2-5

CDR3 protein: CASSFREGGSPLHF
V gene: TRBV2
J gene: TRBJ1-6

CDR3 protein: CSVSTLSGGGNTGELFF
V gene: TRBV29-1
J gene: TRBJ2-2